This T cell receptor (beta chain) was sequenced during a study of Tregs in tolerant kidney transplant recipients. About the research overall: An approximately 3-day belatacept mixed lymphocyte reaction, sometimes plus 5-day graft donor restimulation, preceded CD4+CD25+CD127- sorting. Study-level findings and limits: Activated donor B cell expansion appeared to reveal the most relevant donor-specific TCRbeta repertoire. No direct test of biological reproducibility was done here.

CDR1 and CDR2 from the germline V gene are SGHVS and FQNEAQ. V was clipped by 5 bases and J by 1 base; unmatched bases: 7. The CDR3 extends over 16 amino acids. Details on this clone: The antigen is undetermined.

The assay was immunoSEQ multiplex PCR, and TCRdb's table has in-frame clones only and misses some. Counted here are 35,000 to 50,000 clones, 95% to 96% occurring once; the ten biggest clones make up 0.37%. Specimen: Tregs from blood cultured with allogeneic cells. The V gene is TRBV7-8, the J gene TRBJ2-1; TRBD2 agrees at 8 bases. The TCR originated in a human donor in good health. The CDR3 region has the DNA TGTGCCAGCAGCCGAAGCGGGACTAGGTCCTACAATGAGCAGTTCTTC. Its translation: CASSRSGTRSYNEQFF.